A selection of T cell receptor beta chains follows, all from one sample in a study of identical twins. TCRdb used MiXCR to reprocess the 5' RACE reads, holding one entry per CDR3 protein. The table lists around 530,000 distinct CDR3 sequences, roughly 15% of them singletons. The same sample was also used in a study of yellow fever vaccine responses in identical twins.

Sequencing input: CD4+ T cells sorted from blood. All receptors derive from a woman in her late teens or twenties in good health. Both conserved end residues are part of each CDR3. Fields, in order: V gene, clone size, J gene, D gene, CDR3 DNA, CDR3 protein. The D gene is left open where the match is weak. Clone size is not always given. Where it is, it says once, few, many or a class for expanded clones.

v_call: TRBV7-9; clone_size: few; j_call: TRBJ2-1; d_call: .; cdr3_nt: TGTGCCAGCAGCTTATTGGGGCTGTACAATGAGCAGTTCTTC; cdr3_aa: CASSLLGLYNEQFF
v_call: TRBV20-1; clone_size: few; j_call: TRBJ2-3; d_call: .; cdr3_nt: TGCAGTGCTCGACCTTTCACAGATACGCAGTATTTT; cdr3_aa: CSARPFTDTQYF
v_call: TRBV12-3/TRBV12-4; clone_size: .; j_call: TRBJ2-1; d_call: .; cdr3_nt: TGTGCCAGCAGTTTATTGTCTTTTGAGCAGTTCTTC; cdr3_aa: CASSLLSFEQFF
v_call: TRBV20-1; clone_size: few; j_call: TRBJ2-7; d_call: .; cdr3_nt: TGCAGTGCTCGAGGGGGGTTTGACGAGCAGTACTTC; cdr3_aa: CSARGGFDEQYF
v_call: TRBV20-1; clone_size: .; j_call: TRBJ2-2; d_call: .; cdr3_nt: TGCAGTGCTAGAGCGGGAGTAACGACCGGGGAGCTGTTTTTT; cdr3_aa: CSARAGVTTGELFF
v_call: TRBV20-1; clone_size: few; j_call: TRBJ2-5; d_call: .; cdr3_nt: TGCAGTGCTTCTACCCCTCTTGCCCGAGCCCAGCAAGAGACCCAGTACTTC; cdr3_aa: CSASTPLARAQQETQYF
v_call: TRBV20-1; clone_size: few; j_call: TRBJ1-4; d_call: .; cdr3_nt: TGCAGTGCTAGAGATTTGAGGCAGGGAGATGAAAAACTGTTTTTT; cdr3_aa: CSARDLRQGDEKLFF
v_call: TRBV20-1; clone_size: .; j_call: TRBJ1-5; d_call: .; cdr3_nt: TGCAGTGCTAACAGGGCCTTTAGCAATCAGCCCCAGCATTTT; cdr3_aa: CSANRAFSNQPQHF
v_call: TRBV11-2; clone_size: .; j_call: TRBJ2-5; d_call: TRBD2; cdr3_nt: TGTGCCAGCAGCTTGACCGGGACTAGTGGGGGAGAGACCCAGTACTTC; cdr3_aa: CASSLTGTSGGETQYF
v_call: TRBV20-1; clone_size: few; j_call: TRBJ2-3; d_call: .; cdr3_nt: TGCAGTGCTCATAGCCGTAAGCAGAGCACAGATACGCAGTATTTT; cdr3_aa: CSAHSRKQSTDTQYF
v_call: TRBV15; clone_size: few; j_call: TRBJ2-7; d_call: .; cdr3_nt: TGTGCCACCAGCAGCCACGGGGACGAGCAGTACTTC; cdr3_aa: CATSSHGDEQYF
v_call: TRBV20-1; clone_size: .; j_call: TRBJ2-5; d_call: TRBD2; cdr3_nt: TGCAGTGCTAGAGTAGGATCTAGCGGGGGGGTTTCGGAGACCCAGTACTTC; cdr3_aa: CSARVGSSGGVSETQYF
v_call: TRBV5-8; clone_size: few; j_call: TRBJ1-1; d_call: .; cdr3_nt: TGTGCCAGCAACGTCCAGGTGAACACTGAAGCTTTCTTT; cdr3_aa: CASNVQVNTEAFF
v_call: TRBV20-1; clone_size: .; j_call: TRBJ2-3; d_call: TRBD1; cdr3_nt: TGCAGTGCTACCGGGACAGGGGAAGATACGCAGTATTTT; cdr3_aa: CSATGTGEDTQYF
v_call: TRBV7-9; clone_size: many; j_call: TRBJ2-1; d_call: .; cdr3_nt: TGTGCCAGCAGCTTCGGACCATTAATGAATGAGCAGTTCTTC; cdr3_aa: CASSFGPLMNEQFF
v_call: TRBV7-6; clone_size: .; j_call: TRBJ2-6; d_call: .; cdr3_nt: TGTGCCAGCTCTCCAGGGGTTGGGAGGAACAGGTCAGGCCATCACTCCTCTGGGGCCAACGTCCTGACTTTC; cdr3_aa: CASSPGVGRNRSGHHSSGANVLTF
v_call: TRBV28; clone_size: few; j_call: TRBJ2-3; d_call: .; cdr3_nt: TGTGCCAGCAGTTTATCGGCGGCGGGACGTGGGTATACGCAGTATTTT; cdr3_aa: CASSLSAAGRGYTQYF
v_call: TRBV9; clone_size: few; j_call: TRBJ2-1; d_call: TRBD2; cdr3_nt: TGTGCCAGCAGCGTAGGCCCCACGGGGGGGTACAATGAGCAGTTCTTC; cdr3_aa: CASSVGPTGGYNEQFF
v_call: TRBV3-1; clone_size: .; j_call: TRBJ2-7; d_call: .; cdr3_nt: TGTGCCAGCAGCCCCTCGGCGGAAAAAAGCTACGAGCAGTACTTC; cdr3_aa: CASSPSAEKSYEQYF
v_call: TRBV25-1; clone_size: .; j_call: TRBJ1-1; d_call: .; cdr3_nt: TGTGCCAGCAGTGAATATTGGACAGCTGAAGCTTTCTTT; cdr3_aa: CASSEYWTAEAFF
v_call: TRBV5-1; clone_size: once; j_call: TRBJ2-1; d_call: TRBD2; cdr3_nt: TGCGCCAGCAGCTTGGTACTAGGACTAGCGAATAACAATGAGCAGTTCTTC; cdr3_aa: CASSLVLGLANNNEQFF
v_call: TRBV7-2; clone_size: many; j_call: TRBJ2-5; d_call: .; cdr3_nt: TGTGCCAGCAGCTTTTGGGGTAACCAAGAGACCCAGTACTTC; cdr3_aa: CASSFWGNQETQYF
v_call: TRBV29-1; clone_size: few; j_call: TRBJ1-2; d_call: .; cdr3_nt: TGCAGCGTACAGGGTATAGAGGGCTACACCTTC; cdr3_aa: CSVQGIEGYTF
v_call: TRBV3-1; clone_size: few; j_call: TRBJ1-2; d_call: .; cdr3_nt: TGTGCCAGCAGCCAAGACGTCCCCGGGGGTGGCTACACCTTC; cdr3_aa: CASSQDVPGGGYTF
v_call: TRBV4-1; clone_size: many; j_call: TRBJ1-4; d_call: TRBD1; cdr3_nt: TGCGCCAGCAGCCATAGGAGCCCGGGACAGCCAACTAATGAAAAACTGTTTTTT; cdr3_aa: CASSHRSPGQPTNEKLFF
v_call: TRBV20-1; clone_size: .; j_call: TRBJ1-4; d_call: TRBD1; cdr3_nt: TGCAGTGCTACGCAGGGGGCCCGGAATGAAAAACTGTTTTTT; cdr3_aa: CSATQGARNEKLFF
v_call: TRBV28; clone_size: many; j_call: TRBJ2-1; d_call: TRBD1; cdr3_nt: TGTGCCAGCAGTTTGTTCGGGACAGGGTATTACAATGAGCAGTTCTTC; cdr3_aa: CASSLFGTGYYNEQFF
v_call: TRBV6-1; clone_size: .; j_call: TRBJ2-2; d_call: TRBD2; cdr3_nt: TGTGCCAGCAGGAACCTAGCGGGGGTGAACACCGGGGAGCTGTTTTTT; cdr3_aa: CASRNLAGVNTGELFF
v_call: TRBV5-6; clone_size: few; j_call: TRBJ2-7; d_call: .; cdr3_nt: TGTGCCAGCAGCCTCGGACAGCCTGTCTACGAGCAGTACTTC; cdr3_aa: CASSLGQPVYEQYF
v_call: TRBV10-3; clone_size: few; j_call: TRBJ2-1; d_call: TRBD1; cdr3_nt: TGTGCCACCTCACAGGGGAGCTCCTACAATGAGCAGTTCTTC; cdr3_aa: CATSQGSSYNEQFF